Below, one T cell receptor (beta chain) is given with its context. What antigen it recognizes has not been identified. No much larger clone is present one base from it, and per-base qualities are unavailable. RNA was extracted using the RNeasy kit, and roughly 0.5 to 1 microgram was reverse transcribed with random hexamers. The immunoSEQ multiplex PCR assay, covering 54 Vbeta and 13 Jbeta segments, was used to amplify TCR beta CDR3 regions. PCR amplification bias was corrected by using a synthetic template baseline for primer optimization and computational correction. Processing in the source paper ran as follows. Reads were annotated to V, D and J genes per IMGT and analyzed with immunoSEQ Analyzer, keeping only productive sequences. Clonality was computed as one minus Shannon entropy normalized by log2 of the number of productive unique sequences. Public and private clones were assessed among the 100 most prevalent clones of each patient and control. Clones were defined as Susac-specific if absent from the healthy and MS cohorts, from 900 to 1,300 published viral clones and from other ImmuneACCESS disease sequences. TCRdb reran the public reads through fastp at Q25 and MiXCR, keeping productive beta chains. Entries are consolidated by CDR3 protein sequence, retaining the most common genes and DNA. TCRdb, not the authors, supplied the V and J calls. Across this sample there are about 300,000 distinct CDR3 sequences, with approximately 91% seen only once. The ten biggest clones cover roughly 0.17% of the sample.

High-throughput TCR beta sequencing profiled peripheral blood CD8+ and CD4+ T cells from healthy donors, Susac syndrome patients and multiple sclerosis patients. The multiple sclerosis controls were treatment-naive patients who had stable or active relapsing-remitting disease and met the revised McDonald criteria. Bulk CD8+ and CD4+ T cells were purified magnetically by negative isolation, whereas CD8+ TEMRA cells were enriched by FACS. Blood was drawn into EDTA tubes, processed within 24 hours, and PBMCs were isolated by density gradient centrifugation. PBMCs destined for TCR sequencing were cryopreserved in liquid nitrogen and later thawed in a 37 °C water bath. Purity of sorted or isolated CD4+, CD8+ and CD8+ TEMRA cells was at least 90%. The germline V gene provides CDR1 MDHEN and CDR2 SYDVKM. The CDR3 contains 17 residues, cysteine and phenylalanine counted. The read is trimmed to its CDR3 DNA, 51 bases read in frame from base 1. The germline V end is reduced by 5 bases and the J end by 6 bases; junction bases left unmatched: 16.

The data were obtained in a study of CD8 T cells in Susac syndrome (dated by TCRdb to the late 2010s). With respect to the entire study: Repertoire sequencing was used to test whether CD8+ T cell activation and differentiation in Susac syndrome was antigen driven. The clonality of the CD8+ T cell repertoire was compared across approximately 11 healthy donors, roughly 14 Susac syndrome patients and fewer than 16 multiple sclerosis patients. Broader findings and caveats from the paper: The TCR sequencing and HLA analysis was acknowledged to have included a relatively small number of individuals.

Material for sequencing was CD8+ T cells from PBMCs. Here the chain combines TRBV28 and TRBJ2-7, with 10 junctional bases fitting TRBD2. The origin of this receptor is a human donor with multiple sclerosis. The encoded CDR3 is CASSPPPGLAYQSEQYF. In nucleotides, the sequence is TGTGCCAGCAGTCCGCCCCCGGGACTAGCGTATCAGTCCGAGCAGTACTTC.